This T cell receptor (beta chain) was recovered during a study of blood T cell repertoires in COVID-19. Study-level background: COVID-19 samples from acute and convalescent phases originated in the United States, Italy and Spain. PBMCs, B-cell-depleted T cells, or T cells provided the cDNA or gDNA that made up the material.

Authors' analysis steps: Amplification of reference gene primers was used by the study to estimate nucleated cell counts. Only in-frame clones appear in the TCRdb table, and some are missing; sequencing was by immunoSEQ multiplex PCR. Clonal size and the V and J genes are those of that table, whereas D and trimming came from the DNA. The table shows a few hundred thousand clones, with around 89% occurring only once. The V segment lost 4 bases and the J segment 7 bases; nucleotides outside the gene matches: 6. This CDR3 has 13 residues. Per the germline V gene, CDR1 is SGHTA and CDR2 is FQGNSA. Patients of the Seattle cohort, enrolled during active infection, were followed longitudinally.

This chain connects TRBV7-2 to TRBJ2-7; 8 bases are shared with TRBD1. Material for sequencing was peripheral blood. The receptor was derived from a woman in her thirties with COVID-19, enrolled during active disease. CDR3 in DNA: TGTGCCAGCAGCTGGCGACAGGGGCTTGAGCAGTACTTC. Its protein is CASSWRQGLEQYF.